This T cell receptor beta chain was profiled in a study of cytomegalovirus exposure and HLA in healthy donors. Germline V gives CDR1 SGHRS, CDR2 YFSETQ. The CDR3 runs to 17 residues. V gave up 1 base and J gave up 0 bases, with 16 bases separating them. Clones were sequenced by immunoSEQ multiplex PCR, and TCRdb holds only the in-frame ones, with some missing. Among 130,000 to 150,000 clones listed, 89% were seen once. Note on this clone: The antigen is unknown.

Separation from the roughly 680-subject first cohort characterized the roughly 130-subject validation cohort, to which the donors belonged. Regarding the study as a whole: The investigators catalogued some 150 TCR beta chains as cytomegalovirus-associated.

The V gene is TRBV5-1, the J gene TRBJ1-1; D is unresolved. The sequenced material came from PBMCs. This TCR came from a woman under 30 in good health and CMV-seropositive. CDR3 in DNA: TGCGCCAGCAGCTTGAGGCCTGGGTTCGGGTTGAACACTGAAGCTTTCTTT. This translates into CASSLRPGFGLNTEAFF.